These 7 T cell receptor beta chains originate from one sample sequenced in a study of blood T cells in healthy people across ages. The use of a sample-barcoded 5' primer and a J-beta primer mix characterized a second PCR of roughly 7 to 11 cycles. TCRdb independently ran MiXCR on the 5' RACE reads; one entry per CDR3 protein. This table has under 800,000 distinct CDR3 sequences, under 25% appearing once. Source material: blood. The receptors come from a man in his 70s in good health.

Many counts were recorded for this clonotype. V gene TRBV18 combines with J gene TRBJ2-5, with TRBD1 matching 7 bases. The CDR3 has 14 residues. With V trimmed by 3 bases and J by 2 bases, 3 bases remained unmatched. CDR1 and CDR2 (germline): KGHSH, LQKENI. The CDR3 DNA reads TGTGCCAGCTCACCGGGACAGTTTCAAGAGACCCAGTACTTC. Translating it yields CASSPGQFQETQYF.

This clonotype was counted between two and nine times. The junction departs from the called germline gene at one end, perhaps through a read error. The V and J genes are TRBV7-6 and TRBJ2-2, with 14 bases aligning to TRBD2. The CDR3 sequence is 21 residues long. Germline V gene lookup returns CDR1 SGHVS and CDR2 FNYEAQ. DNA of the CDR3: TGTGCCAGCAGCTTACAACACACCGGGACTAGCGGGAGACAAAGCACCGGGGGGCTGTTTTTT. It codes for CASSLQHTGTSGRQSTGGLFF.

This clonotype was seen more than once but under ten times. This CDR3 is CSARRAGEAFF. CDR3 DNA: TGCAGTGCTAGACGAGCAGGAGAAGCTTTCTTT. The rearrangement joins TRBV20-1 to TRBJ1-1; D is uncertain. Germline V gene data show CDR1 as DFQATT and CDR2 as SNEGSKA (reference sequence). This CDR3 contains 11 residues. Trimming removed 2 bases at V and 8 bases at J, with 9 bases between.

As regards this clonotype: A much larger clone differs from this one at a single base, so this may be a read error. The rearrangement joins TRBV28 to TRBJ2-5; D may be TRBD2 (6 bases). The J call is in doubt because the DNA end fits TRBJ2-1 better. Germline CDR1 is MDHEN and CDR2 is SYDVKM. The CDR3 covers 11 residues. CDR3 DNA: TGTGCCAGCAGAAGGGGAGGTGAGCAGTTCTTC. Protein sequence: CASRRGGEQFF.

This clonotype was picked up a small number of times. One end of the junction fails to match germline, which may point to a read error. The rearrangement joins TRBV18 to TRBJ1-3; a possible D gene is TRBD1 (5 bases). This CDR3 comprises 15 residues. Germline CDR1 is KGHSH and CDR2 is LQKENI. CDR3 amino acids: CASLPSGTTGNTIYF. CDR3 coding DNA: TGTGCCAGCTTACCATCCGGGACCACGGGAAACACCATATATTTT.

This clonotype has just a few counts. The rearrangement links TRBV5-1 to TRBJ2-2; tentatively, D is TRBD1 (6 bases). Germline-derived CDR1 and CDR2 are SGHRS and YFSETQ. V lost 0 bases, J lost 8 bases, and 8 bases lay in between. The CDR3 is made up of 13 amino acids. CDR3 nucleotide sequence: TGCGCCAGCAGCTTGGAGGGGGAAGGGGAGCTGTTTTTT. Translating it yields CASSLEGEGELFF.

This clonotype turned up a few times. V is TRBV9 and J is TRBJ2-3, with TRBD2 matching 8 bases. Germline CDR1 reads SGDLS; CDR2 reads YYNGEE. After removal of 3 bases from V and 4 bases from J, the junction contained 7 bases not matched to a gene. This CDR3 has 15 residues. In DNA, the CDR3 is TGTGCCAGCAGCGCGGACGTCGGGAGGGCAGATACGCAGTATTTT. Encoded protein: CASSADVGRADTQYF.